These T cell receptor beta chains were read from a single sample in a study of blood T cell repertoires in COVID-19. Some clones are missing from TCRdb's copy, which holds only in-frame ones; the method was immunoSEQ multiplex PCR. The sample includes about 27,000 clones, roughly 80% of them seen just once. Source material: peripheral blood. The receptor set was obtained from a woman at least 80 years old with acute or convalescent COVID-19. The CDR3 runs from the conserved cysteine through the conserved F or W. Size is omitted from some rows. Given values are once, few, many or a class for expanded clones.

NA,TRBJ2-2,TRBV5-1,CASSSGTVGTGELFF
NA,TRBJ2-3,TRBV3-1/TRBV3-2,CASSQGTSDTDTQYF
few,TRBJ2-1,TRBV20-1,CSASGRGSYNEQFF
NA,TRBJ2-7,TRBV11-2,CASSLDWKPGHKTYEQYF
NA,TRBJ2-1,TRBV2,CASSRDRATVEQFF
NA,TRBJ2-1,TRBV6-5,CASRTELEQFF
once,TRBJ1-4,TRBV19,CASSTGTGGAEKEKLFF
NA,TRBJ2-3,TRBV5-1,CASTRSGGGLTDTQYF
NA,TRBJ2-7,TRBV7-8,CASSLSPDTSYEQYF
NA,TRBJ2-4,TRBV28,CASRPGTAGKNIQYF